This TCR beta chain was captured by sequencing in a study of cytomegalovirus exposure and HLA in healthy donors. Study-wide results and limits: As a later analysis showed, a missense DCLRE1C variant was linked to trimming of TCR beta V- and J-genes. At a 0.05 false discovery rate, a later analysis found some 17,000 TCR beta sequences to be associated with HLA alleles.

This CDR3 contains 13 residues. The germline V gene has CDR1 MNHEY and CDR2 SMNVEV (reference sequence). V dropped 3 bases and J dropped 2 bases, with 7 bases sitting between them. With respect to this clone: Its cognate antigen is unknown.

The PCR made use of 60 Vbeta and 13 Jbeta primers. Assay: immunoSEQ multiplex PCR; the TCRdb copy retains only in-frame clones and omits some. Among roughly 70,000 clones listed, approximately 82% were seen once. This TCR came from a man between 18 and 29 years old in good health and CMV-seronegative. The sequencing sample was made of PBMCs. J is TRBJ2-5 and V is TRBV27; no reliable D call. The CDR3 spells CASSLTRQETQYF. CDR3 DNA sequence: TGTGCCAGCAGTTTGACCAGGCAAGAGACCCAGTACTTC.